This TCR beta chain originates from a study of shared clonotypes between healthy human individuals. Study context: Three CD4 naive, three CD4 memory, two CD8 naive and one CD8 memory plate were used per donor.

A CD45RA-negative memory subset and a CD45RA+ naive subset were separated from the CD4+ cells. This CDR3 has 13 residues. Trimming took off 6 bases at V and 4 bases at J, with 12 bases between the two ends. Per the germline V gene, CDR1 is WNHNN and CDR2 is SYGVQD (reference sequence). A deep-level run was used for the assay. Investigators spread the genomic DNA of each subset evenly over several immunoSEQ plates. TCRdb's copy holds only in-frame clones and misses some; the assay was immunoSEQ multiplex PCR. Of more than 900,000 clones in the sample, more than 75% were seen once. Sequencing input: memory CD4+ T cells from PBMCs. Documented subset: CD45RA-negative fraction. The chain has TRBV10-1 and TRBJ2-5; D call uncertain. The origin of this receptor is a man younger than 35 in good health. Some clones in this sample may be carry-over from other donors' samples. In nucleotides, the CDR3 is TGCGCCAGCAGCCGTGACCCGGGAGAGACCCAGTACTTC. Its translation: CASSRDPGETQYF.